These T cell receptor beta chains were read from a single sample in a study of blood T cell repertoires in COVID-19. Repertoires were generated with immunoSEQ multiplex PCR, while TCRdb's copy carries only in-frame clones and drops some. The sample yields about 300,000 clones, approximately 88% seen once. Input material: peripheral blood. Receptors originate from a man between 18 and 35 years old who had recovered from COVID-19. The CDR3 runs from the conserved cysteine through the conserved F or W. The D gene is left open where the match is weak. Expanded clones get a size class; other rows say once, few or many, or leave the size out.

D gene	V gene	clone size	J gene	CDR3 protein	CDR3 DNA
TRBD1	TRBV18	.	TRBJ2-2	CASSPPSTGLNTGELFF	TGTGCCAGCTCACCACCGTCGACAGGGCTGAACACCGGGGAGCTGTTTTTT
.	TRBV9	.	TRBJ2-3	CASSLSGQGTDTQYF	TGTGCCAGCAGCCTATCAGGGCAGGGCACAGATACGCAGTATTTT
TRBD1	TRBV9	.	TRBJ2-7	CASSPRQGLSYEQYF	TGTGCCAGCAGCCCCAGACAGGGGCTGTCCTACGAGCAGTACTTC
TRBD1	TRBV4-2	.	TRBJ2-7	CASSQVTGGEQYF	TGTGCCAGCAGCCAGGTGACAGGGGGCGAGCAGTACTTC
.	TRBV10-3	.	TRBJ2-1	CAAQTNNEQFF	TGTGCCGCTCAGACTAACAATGAGCAGTTCTTC
TRBD2	TRBV3-1/TRBV3-2	.	TRBJ2-3	CASSPGLAGNTDTQYF	TGTGCCAGCAGCCCGGGACTAGCGGGAAATACAGATACGCAGTATTTT
TRBD2	TRBV7-2	.	TRBJ2-1	CASSLGSRGASYNEQFF	TGTGCCAGCAGCTTAGGGTCGCGGGGGGCCTCCTACAATGAGCAGTTCTTC
.	TRBV12-3/TRBV12-4	.	TRBJ1-5	CASSLGENQPQHF	TGTGCCAGCAGCCTCGGGGAGAATCAGCCCCAGCATTTT
TRBD1	TRBV5-3	.	TRBJ2-5	CARSQPGQRQETQYF	TGTGCCAGAAGCCAGCCGGGACAGAGGCAAGAGACCCAGTACTTC
TRBD2	TRBV27	.	TRBJ2-2	CASSLWGGYTGELFF	TGTGCCAGCAGTTTGTGGGGGGGGTACACCGGGGAGCTGTTTTTT
TRBD2	TRBV18	.	TRBJ2-3	CASSLLAGYQLDTQYF	TGTGCCAGCTCACTTCTAGCGGGGTACCAGTTAGATACGCAGTATTTT
TRBD2	TRBV9	.	TRBJ2-1	CASSTGTSGSGNEQFF	TGTGCCAGCAGCACAGGGACTAGCGGCTCTGGGAATGAGCAGTTCTTC
.	TRBV5-1	.	TRBJ2-1	CASSETGLRGHEQFF	TGCGCCAGCAGCGAGACGGGACTTCGAGGGCATGAGCAGTTCTTC
.	TRBV12-5	.	TRBJ1-1	CASGWDTPWNTEAFF	TGTGCTAGTGGCTGGGACACCCCTTGGAACACTGAAGCTTTCTTT
.	TRBV19	.	TRBJ2-7	CASSITLPTGIFYEQYF	TGTGCCAGTAGTATAACCCTCCCTACAGGGATTTTCTACGAGCAGTACTTC
.	TRBV2	few	TRBJ2-2	CASGGLRNTGELFF	TGTGCCAGCGGAGGACTCCGGAACACCGGGGAGCTGTTTTTT
.	TRBV9	.	TRBJ1-1	CASSAEGRDTEAFF	TGTGCCAGCAGCGCTGAGGGTAGGGACACTGAAGCTTTCTTT
.	TRBV19	.	TRBJ1-1	CASREGWNTEAFF	TGTGCCAGTCGTGAGGGATGGAACACTGAAGCTTTCTTT
.	TRBV21-1	.	TRBJ1-5	CASIETRSLLDQPQHF	TGTGCCAGCATCGAGACTCGCTCCTTGCTTGACCAGCCCCAGCATTTT
.	TRBV19	few	TRBJ2-1	CASSVLYNEQFF	TGTGCCAGTAGTGTTCTGTACAATGAGCAGTTCTTC
TRBD1	TRBV6-1	.	TRBJ1-1	CASSEVSGGRGTEAFF	TGTGCCAGCAGTGAAGTATCAGGGGGTAGAGGCACTGAAGCTTTCTTT
TRBD1	TRBV5-1	few	TRBJ1-3	CASSQTGFGNTIYF	TGCGCCAGCAGCCAGACAGGGTTTGGAAACACCATATATTTT
.	TRBV28	.	TRBJ1-6	CASIRQALNSPLHF	TGTGCCAGCATCCGACAGGCCCTCAATTCACCCCTCCACTTT
.	TRBV12-3/TRBV12-4	.	TRBJ2-3	CASRTAGGTQYF	TGTGCCAGCCGTACCGCGGGCGGGACGCAGTATTTT
.	TRBV20-1	.	TRBJ2-7	CSASRGTSYEQYF	TGCAGTGCTAGTCGCGGGACCTCCTACGAGCAGTACTTC
.	TRBV3-1/TRBV3-2	.	TRBJ2-5	CASSQAASPETQYF	TGTGCCAGCAGCCAAGCCGCTAGTCCAGAGACCCAGTACTTC
TRBD1	TRBV9	once	TRBJ1-1	CASSLPPTGERTEAFF	TGTGCCAGCAGCCTGCCCCCCACAGGGGAGAGGACTGAAGCTTTCTTT
.	TRBV27	few	TRBJ1-5	CASSFSGNQPQHF	TGTGCCAGCAGTTTTTCAGGGAACCAGCCCCAGCATTTT
.	TRBV29-1	.	TRBJ1-1	CSVGGTQPTEAFF	TGCAGCGTTGGTGGGACACAACCCACTGAAGCTTTCTTT
.	TRBV19	.	TRBJ1-1	CASSIAGTPKAFF	TGTGCCAGTAGTATAGCCGGGACACCGAAAGCTTTCTTT
TRBD1	TRBV11-2	.	TRBJ2-1	CASSLGQGDYNEQFF	TGTGCCAGCAGCTTGGGCCAGGGGGATTACAATGAGCAGTTCTTC
.	TRBV4-3	.	TRBJ1-1	CASSPARGTEAFF	TGCGCCAGCAGCCCGGCCCGGGGCACTGAAGCTTTCTTT
TRBD1	TRBV5-1	.	TRBJ2-7	CASSLAGGPYEQYF	TGCGCCAGCAGCTTAGCAGGGGGACCCTACGAGCAGTACTTC
TRBD2	TRBV4-1	once	TRBJ2-1	CASSSAPGGNEQFF	TGCGCCAGCAGCTCGGCACCGGGGGGAAATGAGCAGTTCTTC
.	TRBV12-3/TRBV12-4	.	TRBJ1-1	CASSPYRVTEAFF	TGTGCCAGCAGTCCTTACAGGGTCACTGAAGCTTTCTTT
TRBD2	TRBV11-2	.	TRBJ2-3	CASSPRLAVTDTQYF	TGTGCCAGCAGCCCGAGACTAGCGGTCACAGATACGCAGTATTTT
.	TRBV19	.	TRBJ2-2	CATKDYNTGELFF	TGTGCCACTAAGGACTATAACACCGGGGAGCTGTTTTTT
.	TRBV5-1	.	TRBJ2-3	CASSPGGLTDTQYF	TGCGCCAGCAGCCCTGGGGGCCTCACAGATACGCAGTATTTT
.	TRBV5-1	once	TRBJ1-1	CASSWTVFRALAQLETEAFF	TGCGCCAGCAGCTGGACAGTTTTCCGAGCTTTGGCGCAGTTGGAGACTGAAGCTTTCTTT
TRBD1	TRBV5-1	.	TRBJ1-1	CASSSLGQGNTEAFF	TGCGCCAGCAGCTCCCTTGGACAGGGGAACACTGAAGCTTTCTTT
.	TRBV15	.	TRBJ1-1	CATSRGGTNTEAFF	TGTGCCACCAGCAGGGGAGGGACAAACACTGAAGCTTTCTTT
TRBD2	TRBV9	.	TRBJ2-1	CASSVVAGVHNEQFF	TGTGCCAGCAGCGTAGTGGCGGGAGTTCACAATGAGCAGTTCTTC
.	TRBV19	.	TRBJ2-1	CASSIFNEQFF	TGTGCCAGTAGTATCTTCAATGAGCAGTTCTTC
.	TRBV2	.	TRBJ2-3	CASRDRDTQYF	TGTGCCAGCAGGGACAGAGATACGCAGTATTTT
.	TRBV5-1	.	TRBJ2-1	CASSLAEVSNEQFF	TGCGCCAGCAGCTTGGCCGAGGTTTCCAATGAGCAGTTCTTC